This record covers a single T cell receptor beta chain. This specimen comes from a study of control samples from healthy donors and cancer patients. The CDR3 extends over 17 amino acids. V trimming: 2 bases; J trimming: 1 base; junction bases outside the gene matches: 5. Germline V gives CDR1 SGHAT, CDR2 FQNNGV. Sequenced by immunoSEQ multiplex PCR; TCRdb stores in-frame clones only, minus some. The table lists some 120,000 clones, 90% of them singletons. The rearrangement uses TRBV11-2 and TRBJ2-1; 10 nucleotides align to TRBD2. The source material was blood. This TCR came from a man aged 18 to 30 in good health. CDR3 residues: CASSLYSGGRSYNEQFF. The CDR3 DNA reads TGTGCCAGCAGCTTATATAGCGGGGGGCGATCCTACAATGAGCAGTTCTTC. Filled out from reference TRBV11-2 and TRBJ2-1, the complete variable domain reads EAGVAQSPRYKIIEKRQSVAFWCNPISGHATLYWYQQILGQGPKLLIQFQNNGVVDDSQLPKDRFSAERLKGVDSTLKIQPAKLEDSAVYLCASSLYSGGRSYNEQFFGPGTRLTVL.